This T cell receptor (beta chain) was recorded in a study of blood T cell repertoires in COVID-19. Overall study context: Italy, Spain and the United States were the sources of the convalescent and acute COVID-19 samples.

The germline gives CDR1 SGDLS, CDR2 YYNGEE. V lost 0 bases and J lost 8, with 20 bases in between. The CDR3 extends over 16 amino acids. Per the study methods: Estimated nucleated cell counts came from reference gene primer amplification. The table came from immunoSEQ multiplex PCR; TCRdb's copy has only in-frame clones and leaves some out. That table is the source of V, J and clone size, and D and trimming were worked out from the DNA. The sample lists 200,000 to 300,000 clones; 85% to 90% were seen once. This sequence was found in a woman aged 40-49 years who had recovered from COVID-19. V is TRBV9 and J is TRBJ1-2; D not resolved. Material: peripheral blood. The CDR3 DNA reads as TGTGCCAGCAGCGTAGCTAATTTCGTCGGAGGGAAAGGCTACACCTTC. It is translated as CASSVANFVGGKGYTF.